This T cell receptor beta chain comes out of a study of blood T cell repertoires in COVID-19. About the research overall: Sites in the United States, Italy and Spain provided acute and convalescent COVID-19 samples.

Libraries were prepared by immunoSEQ multiplex PCR; TCRdb keeps only in-frame clonotypes and omits some of them. The table has about 110,000 clones, 55% to 75% seen once. A single count supports this clone. The CDR3 loop spans 14 amino acids. Germline assignment: CDR1 SGHAT and CDR2 FQDESV (reference sequence). V lost 1 base, J lost 5 bases, and 4 bases stayed unmatched. The sample consisted of peripheral blood. The rearrangement links TRBV11-1 to TRBJ2-5; TRBD2 agrees at 7 bases. The clonotype comes from a woman aged 40 to 50 with acute or convalescent COVID-19. Here the CDR3 reads CASSLGGGGETQYF. CDR3 sequence (DNA): TGTGCCAGCAGCTTAGGGGGGGGTGGCGAGACCCAGTACTTC.